The clone carrying this T cell receptor (beta chain) was observed a single time. The data were obtained in a study of blood T cell repertoires in COVID-19. Study-wide background: Acute-phase and convalescent COVID-19 samples originated in the United States, Italy and Spain. Sources were T cells, B-cell-depleted T cells, or PBMCs; the material itself was cDNA or gDNA.

Study processing details: Amplification of reference gene primers was used by the study to estimate nucleated cell counts. Sequenced by immunoSEQ multiplex PCR; TCRdb stores in-frame clones only, minus some. V, J and clone size reflect that table, while D and trimming were determined from the DNA. The sample contains 80,000 to 95,000 clones, around 85% of which appear only once. CDR3 length: 15 residues. J gave up 0 bases and V 5 bases, and 3 bases lay outside the gene matches. Germline assignment: CDR1 MDHEN and CDR2 SYDVKM. Specimen: peripheral blood. The chain joins TRBV28 to TRBJ2-5; 10 bases match TRBD2. The TCR comes from a man older than 75 with acute or convalescent COVID-19. CDR3 in DNA: TGTGCCAGCAGTCTACTAGCGGGATACCAAGAGACCCAGTACTTC. Translating it yields CASSLLAGYQETQYF. Based on the CDR3 plus reference TRBV28 and TRBJ2-5, the full variable domain is DVKVTQSSRYLVKRTGEKVFLECVQDMDHENMFWYRQDPGLGLRLIYFSYDVKMKEKGDIPEGYSVSREKKERFSLILESASTNQTSMYLCASSLLAGYQETQYFGPGTRLLVL.